This TCR beta chain originates from a study of blood T cells in healthy people across ages. General observations from the study: Researchers judged that diversity estimates from one million T cells fell short of true values. Across the age range, TCR beta diversity per million T cells fell in a roughly linear way.

This clonotype was counted a few times. As yet, its antigen is unknown. Donors ranged from roughly 6 to 95 years old and were healthy Caucasians in Russia. For the second PCR, which ran for roughly 6 to 12 cycles, a sample-barcoded 5' primer and a J-beta primer mix were used. A template-switch adaptor containing 12 random nucleotides labeled each cDNA molecule. One entry per CDR3 protein results from TCRdb running MiXCR on the 5' RACE reads. Among some 640,000 distinct CDR3 sequences listed, around half were seen once. The CDR3 spans 17 residues. The V gene's germline CDR1 is SQVTM and CDR2 ANQGSEA. Trimming stripped 3 bases from V and 0 bases from J, with 20 bases between.

The sequence derives from a woman aged 55-70 years in good health. This rearrangement joins TRBV29-1 to TRBJ1-1, with D uncertain. Sequenced: blood. The CDR3: CSVEGLEGSLMNTEAFF. The CDR3 DNA reads TGCAGCGTTGAGGGCTTGGAGGGCAGTTTAATGAACACTGAAGCTTTCTTT.